The clone carrying this T cell receptor beta chain was detected only a few times. Trimming took 1 base from V and 4 from J, leaving 7 bases between them. Germline-derived CDR1 and CDR2 are SEHNR and FQNEAQ (reference sequence). This CDR3 has 13 residues. The assay was run at deep level. Repertoires were generated with immunoSEQ multiplex PCR, while TCRdb's copy carries only in-frame clones and drops some. The sample consists of about 510,000 clones, 90% to 96% of them appearing once. These data originate in a study of shared clonotypes between healthy human individuals. The wider study: Donor ages ranged 18 to 49 years: a couple of women, a few men.

The source of this sequence is a woman in her 30s in good health. The chain couples TRBV7-9 to TRBJ1-2; no firm D call. Sequenced input: naive CD4+ T cells sorted from blood. Subset meaning: CD45RA+ positively selected. In DNA, the CDR3 is TGTGCCAGCAGCTTAGAGGAGGCCTATGGCTACACCTTC. Translating it yields CASSLEEAYGYTF. The variable domain in full, with the rest retrieved from reference TRBV7-9 and TRBJ1-2, is DTGVSQNPRHKITKRGQNVTFRCDPISEHNRLYWYRQTLGQGPEFLTYFQNEAQLEKSRLLSDRFSAERPKGSFSTLEIQRTEQGDSAMYLCASSLEEAYGYTFGSGTRLTVV.